This T cell receptor beta chain was identified in a study of untreated major depressive disorder. Germline V gene sequence: CDR1 SNHLY, CDR2 FYNNEI. Between the trimmed V and J ends, which lost 8 bases and 0 bases, there was a span of 11 bases. This CDR3 is 15 amino acids long. TCRdb's table, derived via immunoSEQ multiplex PCR, lists solely in-frame clones and lacks some. This table has over 20,000 clones, approximately 89% appearing once. This rearrangement joins TRBV2 to TRBJ1-6, with D possibly TRBD1 on 6 matching bases. The sample consisted of CD4+ T cells from PBMCs. The TCR sequence derives from a woman in her 30s in good health. The CDR3 loop reads CASVSDSSYNSPLHF. CDR3 bases: TGTGCCAGCGTTTCGGACAGCTCCTATAATTCACCCCTCCACTTT.